This T cell receptor beta chain was sequenced for a study of memory CD4+ T cells and cytomegalovirus serostatus. Method: immunoSEQ multiplex PCR; TCRdb's copy keeps in-frame clones and lacks some. The sample yields about 56,000 clones, about 68% seen once. Single viable CD3+CD4+CD8-CD45RO+ cells were sorted as the memory CD4+ T cells. CD4+ T cells were isolated by positive magnetic selection. In germline, CDR1 is GTSNPN, CDR2 SVGIG (reference sequence). The CDR3 is 12 amino acids. Trimming left V 4 bases short and J 0 bases short, with 6 bases between. This clone was detected only a few times. Sequenced material: memory CD4+ T cells from blood. This chain uses TRBV30 with TRBJ1-1, with D hard to call. This TCR was recovered from an adult in good health and CMV-seropositive. The CDR3 sequence is CAWTPLNTEAFF. CDR3 DNA sequence: TGTGCCTGGACCCCTCTGAACACTGAAGCTTTCTTT. Looking up the rest from reference TRBV30 and TRBJ1-1 gives the full variable domain: SQTIHQWPATLVQPVGSPLSLECTVEGTSNPNLYWYRQAAGRGLQLLFYSVGIGQISSEVPQNLSASRPQDRQFILSSKKLLLSDSGFYLCAWTPLNTEAFFGQGTRLTVV.